Below, 14 T cell receptor beta chains from the same sample are listed, as sequenced in a study of T cell responses to AZD1222 COVID-19 vaccine. The method was immunoSEQ multiplex PCR; TCRdb's version includes in-frame clones alone and lacks a portion of them. Here the sample spans around 150,000 clones, about 82% being singletons. This specimen was peripheral blood, taken 28 days after the second dose of the MenACWY control vaccine. The receptors originated from an adult who received the MenACWY meningococcal vaccine as a control.

This clone was detected only once. This chain links TRBV19 with TRBJ1-6; D is uncertain. This CDR3 contains 12 residues. V was trimmed by 6 bases and J by 3 bases, leaving 3 bases between them. The germline CDR1 and CDR2 sequences are LNHDA and SQIVND (reference sequence). The CDR3 DNA reads as TGTGCCAGTAGCAGCTATAATTCACCCCTCCACTTT. It is translated as CASSSYNSPLHF.

V is TRBV5-5 and J is TRBJ2-2; 10 nucleotides match TRBD1. Germline lookup yields CDR1 SGHKS and CDR2 YYEKEE (reference sequence). V was clipped by 1 base and J by 5 bases; unmatched bases: 11. This CDR3 contains 18 residues. Here the CDR3 DNA reads TGTGCCAGCAGCTTGCGCGAGACAGGGGGCCCTCAGACCGGGGAGCTGTTTTTT. It is translated as CASSLRETGGPQTGELFF.

The chain couples TRBV3-1 (or the pseudogene TRBV3-2) to TRBJ1-4; D may be TRBD1 (5 bases). The germline V gene encodes CDR1 LGHDT and CDR2 YNNKEL (reference sequence). With 3 bases removed from V and 6 bases from J, the gap between germline ends came to 11 bases. CDR3 size: 14 residues. Here the CDR3 reads CASSHRVEYEKLFF. The CDR3 DNA is TGTGCCAGCAGCCACAGGGTCGAGTATGAAAAACTGTTTTTT.

The chain has TRBV27 and TRBJ1-6; D possibly corresponds to TRBD1 (5 bases). Deletions cut 2 bases from V and 10 bases from J, with 6 bases between. Germline V CDR1 and CDR2: MNHEY, SMNVEV (reference sequence). The CDR3 has 12 amino acids. For the CDR3, the DNA is TGTGCCAGCAGTTTACAGGGATCACCCCTCCACTTT. As protein: CASSLQGSPLHF.

The chain recombines TRBV11-2 with TRBJ2-2; D ambiguous. The CDR3 covers 14 residues. V gave up 5 bases and J gave up 1 base, with 8 bases separating them. Germline CDR1 is SGHAT and CDR2 is FQNNGV. In DNA, the CDR3 is TGTGCCAGCAGCCCAGAGAGGAACACCGGGGAGCTGTTTTTT. This gives the protein CASSPERNTGELFF.

The chain has TRBV29-1 and TRBJ1-2, with 12 positions matching TRBD1. Germline CDR1 SQVTM, CDR2 ANQGSEA. The CDR3 has 14 residues. After removal of 4 bases from V and 4 bases from J, the junction contained 4 bases not matched to a gene. Written as DNA, the CDR3 is TGCAGCGTTGGGGGACAGGGGGCGGTCTATGGCTACACCTTC. This gives the protein CSVGGQGAVYGYTF.

The V and J genes are TRBV7-9 and TRBJ2-3; D is uncertain. CDR3 length: 15 amino acids. Germline CDR1 and CDR2: SEHNR and FQNEAQ (reference sequence). Trimming removed 1 base from V and 4 bases from J, with 12 bases in between. For the CDR3, the DNA is TGTGCCAGCAGCTTAGATCGGTCCGGGCCAGATACGCAGTATTTT. This codes for CASSLDRSGPDTQYF.

The V and J genes are TRBV19 and TRBJ2-1, with D unclear. V was cut by 3 bases and J by 1 base, with 16 bases left in between. From germline, CDR1 is LNHDA and CDR2 SQIVND (reference sequence). The CDR3 spans 17 residues. The CDR3 nucleotides read TGTGCCAGTAGTATGGGATCGTATGCCAGTTCCTACAATGAGCAGTTCTTC. Translated, it gives CASSMGSYASSYNEQFF.

CDR3 nucleotide sequence: TGTGCCAGCAGTACTAGGGGGTACGAGCAGTACGTC. It translates to CASSTRGYEQYV. This sequence joins TRBV2 and TRBJ2-7; the D gene is possibly TRBD1 (6 bases). The CDR3 is 12 amino acids. V was pared by 5 bases and J by 4 bases, with 9 bases between. CDR1 is SNHLY, CDR2 FYNNEI, per germline.

This sequence joins TRBV19 and TRBJ2-7; D may be TRBD2 (6 bases). The germline gives CDR1 LNHDA, CDR2 SQIVND (reference sequence). Trimming pared 1 base from V and 5 bases from J, leaving 15 bases between. The CDR3 has 15 amino acids. The CDR3 sequence: CASSIGSGGFDEQYV. In DNA, the CDR3 is TGTGCCAGTAGTATAGGCTCCGGAGGGTTCGACGAGCAGTACGTC.

The chain links TRBV10-1 to TRBJ2-5; 9 bases align to TRBD2. Losses at the gene ends were 3 bases for V and 4 bases for J; bases not matched to a gene: 6. From germline, CDR1 is WNHNN and CDR2 SYGVQD (reference sequence). The CDR3 covers 15 residues. CDR3 in amino acids: CASSDPAGGLETQYF. In nucleotides, the CDR3 is TGCGCCAGCAGTGATCCAGCGGGGGGCCTAGAGACCCAGTACTTC.

The genes are TRBV16 and TRBJ1-1; a weak D match, TRBD1 (6 bases). The CDR3 is 14 amino acids. Trimming removed 4 bases at V and 4 bases at J, with 13 bases between. Germline V gene data show CDR1 as KGHSY and CDR2 as FQNENV. The CDR3 bases are TGTGCCAGCAGCCCCCAACTGACAGGCACTGAAGCTTTCTTT. Translation: CASSPQLTGTEAFF.

V usage is TRBV5-8 and J usage is TRBJ1-2, with a tentative D call TRBD1 (6 bases). The length of the CDR3 is 14 residues. Trimming took off 4 bases at V and 3 bases at J, with 13 bases between the two ends. Germline values: CDR1 SGHTS, CDR2 YDEGEE. This chain's CDR3 is CASSPPGDYYGYTF. The CDR3 DNA is TGTGCCAGCAGCCCGCCAGGGGATTACTATGGCTACACCTTC.

The chain couples TRBV2 to TRBJ1-5, with D maybe TRBD1 (5 bases). Germline assignment: CDR1 SNHLY and CDR2 FYNNEI. The V end lost 7 bases, the J end lost 6 bases, and 13 bases lay between the germline ends. This CDR3 is 13 amino acids long. The CDR3 reads CASNLGRGQPQHF. The DNA for the CDR3 is TGTGCCAGCAATTTAGGTAGGGGTCAGCCCCAGCATTTT.